A few counts support the clone carrying this T cell receptor beta chain. V gave up 4 bases and J gave up 8 bases; unmatched junction bases: 1. There are 11 residues in the CDR3. The germline V gene encodes CDR1 GTSNPN and CDR2 SVGIG (reference sequence). This record comes from a study of T-cell memory formation after mild COVID-19. Study details: TCR clustering was largely donor specific.

TCRdb processed the 5' RACE reads anew with MiXCR; each CDR3 protein has one entry. The table has 200,000 to 250,000 distinct CDR3 sequences, more than 8% seen once. Sequenced: PBMCs or a T cell subset sorted from them (not recorded which). The TCR was taken from a man aged 18 to 29 who had mild COVID-19 (a few samples of this study predate the infection). Cell type and time point are not known. This rearrangement joins TRBV30 to TRBJ2-4; 8 positions agree with TRBD2. The chain's CDR3 is CAWTGGDIQYF. DNA for the CDR3: TGTGCCTGGACCGGGGGGGACATTCAGTACTTC.